These T cell receptor beta chains were read from a single sample in a study of cytomegalovirus exposure and HLA in healthy donors. Some clones are missing from TCRdb's copy, which holds only in-frame ones; the method was immunoSEQ multiplex PCR. In the table there are roughly 180,000 clones, around 80% of which are singletons. Material for sequencing was PBMCs. The receptors come from a woman in her twenties or thirties in good health and CMV-seropositive. Both conserved end residues are part of each CDR3. A D gene is named only where the DNA matches it firmly. Size is omitted from some rows. Given values are once, few, many or a class for expanded clones.

clone size	V gene	D gene	J gene	CDR3 protein	CDR3 DNA
-	TRBV6-1	TRBD1	TRBJ1-1	CASSPTGGTEAFF	TGTGCCAGCAGTCCTACAGGGGGCACTGAAGCTTTCTTT
few	TRBV7-2	TRBD2	TRBJ2-1	CASSLIAGVNEQFF	TGTGCCAGCAGCTTAATAGCGGGAGTTAATGAGCAGTTCTTC
-	TRBV6-4	-	TRBJ2-1	CASSKEGGAGVYNEQFF	TGTGCCAGCAGTAAGGAGGGTGGGGCTGGTGTCTACAATGAGCAGTTCTTC
-	TRBV5-4	-	TRBJ2-5	CASSADTEETQYF	TGTGCCAGCAGCGCGGACACAGAAGAGACCCAGTACTTC
-	TRBV27	-	TRBJ1-1	CASSLRGETEAFF	TGTGCCAGCAGTTTACGAGGAGAGACTGAAGCTTTCTTT
-	TRBV18	TRBD1	TRBJ1-3	CASSPGRQGGSGNTIYF	TGTGCCAGCTCACCCGGACGACAGGGAGGTTCTGGAAACACCATATATTTT
-	TRBV7-2	-	TRBJ2-1	CASSPWTTPSHEQFF	TGTGCCAGCAGCCCCTGGACTACCCCCTCTCATGAGCAGTTCTTC
-	TRBV5-1	TRBD2	TRBJ2-1	CASSGTSGSLLVRNEQFF	TGCGCCAGCAGTGGGACTAGCGGGAGTCTGCTGGTAAGGAATGAGCAGTTCTTC
-	TRBV19	-	TRBJ2-5	CASSIGGRETQYF	TGTGCCAGTAGTATCGGCGGAAGAGAGACCCAGTACTTC
-	TRBV28	TRBD1	TRBJ2-7	CASSRTGTAYEQYF	TGTGCCAGCAGCCGCACCGGGACAGCCTACGAGCAGTACTTC
-	TRBV27	TRBD1	TRBJ2-3	CASSLTGTGLTDTQYF	TGTGCCAGCAGTCTAACCGGGACAGGCCTCACAGATACGCAGTATTTT
few	TRBV6-5	TRBD2	TRBJ2-4	CASSYSGGKNIQYF	TGTGCCAGCAGTTACTCGGGGGGGAAAAACATTCAGTACTTC
-	TRBV19	-	TRBJ2-7	CASSIELGSDYEQYF	TGTGCCAGTAGTATAGAACTAGGGTCCGACTACGAGCAGTACTTC
-	TRBV29-1	-	TRBJ1-4	CSGEGSNEKLFF	TGCAGTGGAGAGGGCAGTAATGAAAAACTGTTTTTT
-	TRBV6-1	-	TRBJ2-1	CASSELGGRGRWYEQFF	TGTGCCAGCAGTGAATTAGGTGGCAGGGGCCGCTGGTATGAGCAGTTCTTC
-	TRBV6-6	-	TRBJ1-1	CASSPGQQYEAFF	TGTGCCAGCAGTCCGGGACAACAATATGAAGCTTTCTTT
-	TRBV5-6	-	TRBJ1-5	CASSLALTPNQPQHF	TGTGCCAGCAGCTTGGCCTTAACACCGAATCAGCCCCAGCATTTT
few	TRBV25-1	TRBD1	TRBJ1-2	CASSQQGTNYGYTF	TGTGCCAGCAGTCAACAGGGGACTAACTATGGCTACACCTTC
-	TRBV28	TRBD2	TRBJ2-7	CASTSGISEQYF	TGTGCCAGCACTAGCGGTATTTCCGAGCAGTACTTC
many	TRBV27	TRBD1	TRBJ1-1	CASNRGPATEAFF	TGTGCCAGCAACAGGGGGCCCGCCACTGAAGCTTTCTTT
-	TRBV6-6	TRBD1	TRBJ2-2	CASSYLGQGNTGELFF	TGTGCCAGCAGTTACTTGGGACAGGGGAACACCGGGGAGCTGTTTTTT
-	TRBV30	TRBD1	TRBJ1-1	CAWDPRTGALNTEAFF	TGTGCCTGGGACCCTAGGACAGGGGCCTTGAACACTGAAGCTTTCTTT
-	TRBV7-2	TRBD2	TRBJ2-3	CASSGYILAGGGDTQYF	TGTGCCAGCAGCGGTTATATCTTAGCGGGAGGCGGTGATACGCAGTATTTT
once	TRBV4-2	TRBD2	TRBJ2-7	CASSQARRENDEQYF	TGTGCCAGCAGCCAGGCAAGGCGGGAGAACGACGAGCAGTACTTC
-	TRBV7-9	TRBD2	TRBJ2-7	CASSLAGGIYEQYF	TGTGCCAGCAGTCTAGCGGGAGGAATCTACGAGCAGTACTTC
once	TRBV25-1	-	TRBJ1-2	CASSPLGQPYGYTF	TGTGCCAGCAGTCCTTTAGGACAGCCCTATGGCTACACCTTC
-	TRBV7-7	-	TRBJ2-2	CASSPTRNTGELFF	TGTGCCAGCAGCCCCACTAGGAACACCGGGGAGCTGTTTTTT
-	TRBV7-3	TRBD1	TRBJ2-5	CASSETGGRETQYF	TGTGCCAGCAGCGAAACAGGGGGCAGAGAGACCCAGTACTTC
once	TRBV27	TRBD2	TRBJ2-1	CASSYRLLAMPNEQFF	TGTGCCAGCAGCTACCGATTACTAGCGATGCCGAATGAGCAGTTCTTC
-	TRBV28	TRBD1	TRBJ1-5	CASRPAQGFLGPQHF	TGTGCCAGCAGACCTGCACAGGGGTTCCTAGGGCCCCAGCATTTT
few	TRBV29-1	TRBD1	TRBJ1-1	CSVTTGGLTEAFF	TGCAGCGTCACAACAGGGGGTCTCACTGAAGCTTTCTTT
few	TRBV11-2	TRBD1	TRBJ2-1	CASSLLDGTDEQFF	TGTGCCAGCAGCTTATTGGACGGGACAGATGAGCAGTTCTTC
-	TRBV29-1	TRBD2	TRBJ2-3	CSVGRREGFADTQYF	TGCAGCGTTGGAAGACGGGAGGGATTTGCAGATACGCAGTATTTT
-	TRBV10-3	TRBD1	TRBJ1-1	CAISAEGADTEAFF	TGTGCCATCAGTGCCGAGGGGGCGGACACTGAAGCTTTCTTT
-	TRBV12-5	TRBD1	TRBJ1-2	CASGLPPRWDRTRSGYTF	TGTGCTAGTGGTTTGCCCCCCCGGTGGGACAGAACTAGAAGCGGCTACACCTTC
-	TRBV11-3	-	TRBJ1-1	CASSLLGRTEAFF	TGTGCCAGCAGTTTGCTCGGGAGGACTGAAGCTTTCTTT
-	TRBV7-2	TRBD1	TRBJ2-1	CASSQQTGKAYNEQFF	TGTGCCAGCAGCCAGCAGACAGGGAAGGCCTACAATGAGCAGTTCTTC
-	TRBV19	-	TRBJ2-1	CASSIWRDREQFF	TGTGCCAGTAGTATCTGGAGAGACCGTGAGCAGTTCTTC
-	TRBV11-3	-	TRBJ1-3	CASSRRSGAGNTIYF	TGTGCCAGCAGCCGACGATCAGGGGCGGGAAACACCATATATTTT
-	TRBV5-1	-	TRBJ2-2	CASSLEGGGNTGELFF	TGCGCCAGCAGCTTGGAGGGAGGAGGCAACACCGGGGAGCTGTTTTTT
few	TRBV25-1	-	TRBJ1-3	CASTFGNTIYF	TGTGCCAGCACTTTTGGAAACACCATATATTTT
-	TRBV7-6	-	TRBJ1-5	CASSPVQGNQPQHF	TGTGCCAGCAGCCCTGTACAGGGAAATCAGCCCCAGCATTTT
few	TRBV9	-	TRBJ1-3	CASSVQWGGPGNTIYF	TGTGCCAGCAGCGTCCAGTGGGGAGGGCCGGGAAACACCATATATTTT
-	TRBV5-1	-	TRBJ2-3	CASSSPPGTDTQYF	TGCGCCAGCAGCTCCCCCCCGGGCACAGATACGCAGTATTTT
-	TRBV27	-	TRBJ1-1	CASSLDREMNTEAFF	TGTGCCAGCAGTTTAGACAGAGAAATGAACACTGAAGCTTTCTTT
-	TRBV11-2	-	TRBJ1-4	CASSLGVRLNEKLFF	TGTGCCAGCAGCTTAGGAGTCCGACTTAATGAAAAACTGTTTTTT